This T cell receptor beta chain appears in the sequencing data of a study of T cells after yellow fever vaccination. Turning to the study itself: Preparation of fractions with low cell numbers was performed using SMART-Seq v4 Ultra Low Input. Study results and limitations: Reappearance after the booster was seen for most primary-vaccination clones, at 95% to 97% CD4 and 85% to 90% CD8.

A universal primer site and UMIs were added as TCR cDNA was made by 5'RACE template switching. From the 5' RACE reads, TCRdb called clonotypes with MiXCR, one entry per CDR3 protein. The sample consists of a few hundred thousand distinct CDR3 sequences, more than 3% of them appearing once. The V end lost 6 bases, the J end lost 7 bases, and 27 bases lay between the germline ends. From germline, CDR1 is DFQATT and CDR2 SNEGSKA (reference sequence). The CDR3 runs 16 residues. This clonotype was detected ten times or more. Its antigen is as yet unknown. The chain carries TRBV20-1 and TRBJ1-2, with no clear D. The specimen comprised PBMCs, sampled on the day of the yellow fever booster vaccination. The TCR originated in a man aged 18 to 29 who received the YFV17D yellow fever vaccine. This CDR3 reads CSAPVGRDRTLSGYTF. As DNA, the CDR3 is TGCAGTGCACCAGTAGGGAGAGACCGGACCTTATCTGGCTACACCTTC.